This paragraph reports one T cell receptor (beta chain). The sample is drawn from a study of blood T cell repertoires in COVID-19. Recovery meant two consecutive negative NP/OP PCR tests, professional clearance, or resolved symptoms. The table came from immunoSEQ multiplex PCR; TCRdb's copy has only in-frame clones and leaves some out. The sample contains about 180,000 clones, roughly 85% of which appear only once. Per the germline V gene, CDR1 is SGHNT and CDR2 is YYREEE (reference sequence). The ends lost 6 bases at V and 2 bases at J; junction bases unmatched: 6. CDR3 length: 14 amino acids. The rearrangement links TRBV5-4 to TRBJ2-5; 8 nucleotides match TRBD2. The receptor's source is a woman younger than 35 who had recovered from COVID-19. Specimen: PBMCs or T cells enriched from blood (not recorded which). The CDR3 spells CASNLLADQETQYF. Written as DNA, the CDR3 is TGTGCCAGCAACCTACTAGCGGATCAAGAGACCCAGTACTTC.